This paragraph reports one T cell receptor beta chain. These data originate in a study of blood T cell repertoires in COVID-19. Germline V gene data show CDR1 as KGHDR and CDR2 as SFDVKD. With 12 bases removed from V and 0 bases from J, the gap between germline ends came to 14 bases. The length of the CDR3 is 13 residues. How the authors handled the data: Estimation of nucleated cell counts relied on the amplification of reference gene primers. Sequencing used immunoSEQ multiplex PCR; TCRdb keeps in-frame clones, though not all of them. That table furnishes V, J and clone size, whereas the DNA furnished D and trimming. The table shows 150,000 or so clones, with 80% to 85% occurring only once.

V is TRBV24-1 and J is TRBJ2-7; possibly TRBD2 for D (6 bases). The receptor comes from a man aged 18 to 30 with active or convalescent COVID-19. What was sequenced was peripheral blood. In DNA form, the CDR3 reads TGTGCCCCTGGGGGGTTTTTCTCCTACGAGCAGTACTTC. It is translated as CAPGGFFSYEQYF.